This T cell receptor beta chain was found in a study of shared clonotypes between healthy human individuals. Study-level results: When compared with the clonotypes that were shared by all four sorted-subset donors, the non-shared clonotypes turned out to have lower generation probabilities.

Profiled with immunoSEQ multiplex PCR; TCRdb holds only in-frame clones, not every one. The sample carries approximately 2.3 million clones, over 85% recorded once. V was trimmed by 3 bases and J by 7 bases, leaving 15 bases between them. Germline V gene sequence: CDR1 MDHEN, CDR2 SYDVKM. The CDR3 covers 14 residues. In regard to this clone: Its target is not known.

The clonotype originates from a man in his late teens or twenties in good health. Some clones in this sample may be carry-over from other donors' samples. Sequenced: naive CD4+ T cells from PBMCs. Regarding subset: CD45RA+ positively selected. The V call is TRBV28, the J call TRBJ1-1; D is unclear. The CDR3 sequence: CASSFASLEGEAFF. CDR3 nucleotide sequence: TGTGCCAGCAGTTTCGCCAGCCTGGAAGGTGAAGCTTTCTTT.